A single sample is the source of the 22 T cell receptor beta chains below, sequenced in a study of cytomegalovirus exposure and HLA in healthy donors (dated by TCRdb to about 2017). Library method: the immunoSEQ multiplex PCR assay. For the multiplex PCR, a mixture combining 60 forward primers for TCR Vbeta segments and 13 reverse primers for TCR Jbeta segments was used. Imported from immuneACCESS, the table was reduced by TCRdb to in-frame sequences with V and J called. These copies leave out some clones; in studies compared against another copy, an unresolved V gene accounts for under half, and the cause of the remainder is not known. The sample table shows about 98,000 clones, and roughly 76% are seen once. Of the sample, 2.5% is held by the ten largest clones. Sequencing used PBMCs. Receptor source: a man aged 45-65 years in good health and CMV-seronegative.

This chain joins TRBV18 and TRBJ1-1; 7 bases are shared with TRBD1. The CDR3 has 13 residues. Germline lookup yields CDR1 KGHSH and CDR2 LQKENI. Trimming removed 4 bases from V and 9 bases from J; junction bases left unmatched: 8. Here the CDR3 reads CASSQNRDRQAFF. Written as DNA, the CDR3 is TGTGCCAGCTCACAGAACCGGGACAGACAAGCTTTCTTT.

The table lists this clone with a few counts. The V and J genes are TRBV10-3 and TRBJ2-5; 7 nucleotides align to TRBD2. Germline V CDR1 and CDR2: ENHRY, SYGVKD. V lost 6 bases, J lost 2 bases, and 3 bases stayed unmatched. There are 13 residues in the CDR3. The CDR3 protein is CAISQGGQETQYF. CDR3 DNA sequence: TGTGCCATCAGCCAGGGAGGGCAAGAGACCCAGTACTTC.

The chain has TRBV11-2 and TRBJ2-7; 7 bases map to TRBD2. The V and J ends lost 1 base and 7 bases, in that order; junction bases with no gene match: 10. The CDR3 is 15 amino acids. Germline assignment: CDR1 SGHAT and CDR2 FQNNGV. CDR3 nucleotide sequence: TGTGCCAGCAGCTTAGTGCGCGGGAGAGCGCGGGAGCAGTACTTC. Amino acids: CASSLVRGRAREQYF.

This clone was seen only a few times. The chain joins TRBV2 to TRBJ2-1; 10 bases map to TRBD2. The junction had 4 bases not matched to a gene; V was cut back by 1 base and J by 4 bases. This CDR3 has 16 amino acids. The germline V gene has CDR1 SNHLY and CDR2 FYNNEI. The CDR3 DNA follows: TGTGCCAGCAGTGAAGAAGCGGGAGGGGCGTACAATGAGCAGTTCTTC. Translating gives CASSEEAGGAYNEQFF. The whole variable domain, filled in from reference TRBV2 and TRBJ2-1, reads EPEVTQTPSHQVTQMGQEVILRCVPISNHLYFYWYRQILGQKVEFLVSFYNNEISEKSEIFDDQFSVERPDGSNFTLKIRSTKLEDSAMYFCASSEEAGGAYNEQFFGPGTRLTVL.

CDR3 DNA sequence: TGTGCCAGCATGGACAGGGCCAGGGGCTACACCTTC. This codes for CASMDRARGYTF. The chain combines TRBV28 with TRBJ1-2; 8 bases fit TRBD1. This CDR3 comprises 12 residues. V shed 7 bases and J 8 bases; nucleotides not matched to a gene: 6. Germline CDR1 and CDR2: MDHEN and SYDVKM.

The chain uses TRBV2 and TRBJ2-7, with TRBD2 as a possible D gene (5 bases). In germline, CDR1 is SNHLY, CDR2 FYNNEI. This CDR3 is 13 amino acids long. The V gene lost 2 bases and the J gene lost 6 bases, with 11 bases spanning the gap. CDR3 coding DNA: TGTGCCAGCAGTGAATGGGCCGGGATCGAGCAGTACTTC. It translates to CASSEWAGIEQYF.

This clone was seen more than once but under ten times. CDR3: CASTKTGLRTEAFF. CDR3 nucleotide sequence: TGTGCCAGCACCAAGACAGGGCTCAGGACTGAAGCTTTCTTT. This chain links TRBV6-1 with TRBJ1-1; 7 bases are shared with TRBD1. This CDR3 is built from 14 residues. Germline V gives CDR1 MNHNS, CDR2 SASEGT. V lost 7 bases to trimming and J lost 5 bases; unmatched junction nucleotides: 10.

This clone was recorded only once. The chain combines TRBV7-2 with TRBJ2-5; D is possibly TRBD2 (5 bases). The CDR3 has 14 residues. The V end lost 2 bases, the J end lost 5 bases, and 12 bases lay between the germline ends. Germline-derived CDR1 and CDR2 are SGHTA and FQGNSA. CDR3 sequence (DNA): TGTGCCAGCAGCTTAAGGTACCGCGGGGAGACCCAGTACTTC. This gives the protein CASSLRYRGETQYF.

The chain links TRBV5-8 to TRBJ1-1, with D tentatively TRBD1 (5 bases). This CDR3 contains 15 residues. From germline, CDR1 is SGHTS and CDR2 YDEGEE. V shed 4 bases and J shed 8 bases, with 21 bases lying between them. CDR3 bases: TGTGCCAGCAGCATAGGGGCCCAAACGCTCGTCGAAGCTTTCTTT. Residues: CASSIGAQTLVEAFF.

This clone has ten or more counts. The chain has TRBV10-2 and TRBJ2-7; 13 nucleotides agree with TRBD2. Per germline, CDR1 WSHSY and CDR2 SAAADI. This CDR3 has 14 amino acids. V shed 4 bases, J shed 3 bases, and the junction held 0 bases outside the gene matches. The CDR3 coding sequence is TGCGCCAGCAGTGGGACTAGCGGGGGCTACGAGCAGTACTTC. Its translation is CASSGTSGGYEQYF.

Of note for this clone: The sample holds other DNA sequences that translate to the same CDR3. V is TRBV2 and J is TRBJ1-5; D gene uncertain. This CDR3 has 14 residues. The germline V and J ends were trimmed by 6 bases and 0 bases, with 9 bases remaining between them. CDR1 is SNHLY, CDR2 FYNNEI, per germline. The CDR3 spells CASREPYSNQPQHF. CDR3 sequence (DNA): TGTGCCAGCAGGGAGCCTTATAGCAATCAGCCCCAGCATTTT.

This clone was observed a single time. Here the CDR3 DNA reads TGCGCCAGCAGCATGGACAGTGTTGGCTACGAGCAGTACTTC. Residues: CASSMDSVGYEQYF. The chain has TRBV5-1 and TRBJ2-7, with D perhaps TRBD1 (6 bases). The V and J ends lost 4 bases and 3 bases respectively, with 14 bases between them. Germline lookup yields CDR1 SGHRS and CDR2 YFSETQ. CDR3 length: 14 residues.

V and J are TRBV5-1 and TRBJ2-3; the match to TRBD2 covers 8 bases. Germline CDR1 SGHRS, CDR2 YFSETQ. CDR3 length: 14 residues. V gave up 2 bases and J gave up 8 bases; unmatched junction bases: 7. This CDR3 is CASSFEAGGGTQYF. DNA of the CDR3: TGCGCCAGCAGCTTCGAGGCGGGGGGTGGTACGCAGTATTTT.

This chain connects TRBV4-3 to TRBJ2-1, with 10 bases fitting TRBD1. The CDR3 runs 17 residues. Germline CDR1 is LGHNA and CDR2 is YSLEER. V was clipped by 0 bases and J by 8 bases; unmatched bases: 10. The chain's CDR3 is CASSQDSDRGFEDEQFF. For the CDR3, the DNA is TGCGCCAGCAGCCAAGACTCGGACAGGGGGTTCGAGGATGAGCAGTTCTTC.

This clone has just one count. The DNA of the CDR3 is TGTGCCAGCAGCGTCGACAGGGCCTACAATGAGCAGTTCTTC. Protein sequence: CASSVDRAYNEQFF. The J gene is TRBJ2-1, the V gene TRBV6-5; 7 nucleotides agree with TRBD1. J was trimmed by 2 bases and V by 6 bases; bases with no gene match: 4. CDR1 MNHEY and CDR2 SVGAGI come from the germline V gene. CDR3 size: 14 residues.

The V and J genes are TRBV6-6 and TRBJ2-2, with 7 bases fitting TRBD1. Trimming cost V 5 bases and J 0 bases; bases outside gene matches: 6. The V gene's germline CDR1 is MNHNY and CDR2 SVGAGI (reference sequence). The CDR3 length is 16 residues. CDR3 coding DNA: TGTGCCAGCAGTAAACAGGGGACAACGAACACCGGGGAGCTGTTTTTT. This codes for CASSKQGTTNTGELFF.

In this sample, this clone turned up once. V is TRBV28 and J is TRBJ1-6; D is uncertain. Germline assignment: CDR1 MDHEN and CDR2 SYDVKM. V was clipped by 6 bases and J by 7 bases, with 16 bases between them. This CDR3 contains 15 residues. This CDR3 reads CASSSAAIFNSPLHF. The DNA of the CDR3 is TGTGCCAGCAGCTCCGCCGCGATATTCAATTCACCCCTCCACTTT.

The chain joins TRBV2 to TRBJ2-3; D is unresolved. The CDR3 loop spans 13 amino acids. Germline lookup yields CDR1 SNHLY and CDR2 FYNNEI. Trimming took 4 bases from V and 1 from J, leaving 6 bases between them. The CDR3 is CASSVERTDTQYF. Written as DNA, the CDR3 is TGTGCCAGCAGTGTTGAGCGCACAGATACGCAGTATTTT.

In its sample, this clone was seen a few times. The chain recombines TRBV5-5 with TRBJ2-5; possible D gene TRBD1, 6 bases. This CDR3 has 18 amino acids. The germline CDR1 and CDR2 sequences are SGHKS and YYEKEE (reference sequence). V shed 0 bases and J shed 2 bases, with 20 bases lying between them. The CDR3 region is CASSLGQGIGQQQETQYF. In DNA, the CDR3 is TGTGCCAGCAGCTTGGGTCAGGGGATAGGTCAGCAACAAGAGACCCAGTACTTC.

The chain is built from TRBV6-1 and TRBJ1-2, with 9 bases identical to TRBD1. The germline CDR1 and CDR2 sequences are MNHNS and SASEGT. Unmatched junction bases numbered 8, after V lost 8 bases and J lost 7 bases. The CDR3 contains 13 residues. CDR3 loop: CASDARQGGGYTF. CDR3 nucleotide sequence: TGTGCCAGCGACGCCCGACAGGGGGGTGGCTACACCTTC.

The gene calls are TRBV12-5 and TRBJ2-2, with D uncertain. Trimming took 0 bases from V and 1 from J, leaving 9 bases between them. The germline gives CDR1 LGHNT, CDR2 FRNRAP. The CDR3 is made up of 16 amino acids. The CDR3 DNA is TGTGCTAGTGGTTTGGTACAGAGTGGGAACACCGGGGAGCTGTTTTTT. It encodes CASGLVQSGNTGELFF.

This clone appeared a few times. DNA for the CDR3: TGTGCCAGCAGCCCAGACAGGGGGTATCAGCCCCAGCATTTT. Translating gives CASSPDRGYQPQHF. The genes are TRBV7-2 and TRBJ1-5; TRBD1 matches 9 bases. The trim removed 5 bases at V and 5 bases at J, leaving 4 bases unmatched. The CDR3 runs 14 residues. Per the germline V gene, CDR1 is SGHTA and CDR2 is FQGNSA.